The clone carrying this TCR beta chain showed up just once. Researchers ran the PCR with 60 Vbeta and 13 Jbeta primers. TCRdb's copy holds only in-frame clones and misses some; the assay was immunoSEQ multiplex PCR. The data contain some 110,000 clones, 76% of them singletons. CDR1 SGHTA and CDR2 FQGNSA come from the germline V gene. With V trimmed by 5 bases and J by 10 bases, 12 bases remained unmatched. The CDR3 consists of 17 residues. The data derive from a study of cytomegalovirus exposure and HLA in healthy donors. For the study at large: Genotyping showed around 80% of roughly 390 donors falling in the Caucasian-associated ancestry cluster.

Sequenced input: PBMCs. This sequence joins TRBV7-2 and TRBJ1-6; 12 bases fit TRBD1. The TCR sequence derives from a man aged 50 to 60 in good health and CMV-seronegative. This chain's CDR3 is CASSTPPGQGADSPLHF. In DNA form, the CDR3 reads TGTGCCAGCAGCACACCACCGGGACAGGGGGCGGACTCACCCCTCCACTTT.